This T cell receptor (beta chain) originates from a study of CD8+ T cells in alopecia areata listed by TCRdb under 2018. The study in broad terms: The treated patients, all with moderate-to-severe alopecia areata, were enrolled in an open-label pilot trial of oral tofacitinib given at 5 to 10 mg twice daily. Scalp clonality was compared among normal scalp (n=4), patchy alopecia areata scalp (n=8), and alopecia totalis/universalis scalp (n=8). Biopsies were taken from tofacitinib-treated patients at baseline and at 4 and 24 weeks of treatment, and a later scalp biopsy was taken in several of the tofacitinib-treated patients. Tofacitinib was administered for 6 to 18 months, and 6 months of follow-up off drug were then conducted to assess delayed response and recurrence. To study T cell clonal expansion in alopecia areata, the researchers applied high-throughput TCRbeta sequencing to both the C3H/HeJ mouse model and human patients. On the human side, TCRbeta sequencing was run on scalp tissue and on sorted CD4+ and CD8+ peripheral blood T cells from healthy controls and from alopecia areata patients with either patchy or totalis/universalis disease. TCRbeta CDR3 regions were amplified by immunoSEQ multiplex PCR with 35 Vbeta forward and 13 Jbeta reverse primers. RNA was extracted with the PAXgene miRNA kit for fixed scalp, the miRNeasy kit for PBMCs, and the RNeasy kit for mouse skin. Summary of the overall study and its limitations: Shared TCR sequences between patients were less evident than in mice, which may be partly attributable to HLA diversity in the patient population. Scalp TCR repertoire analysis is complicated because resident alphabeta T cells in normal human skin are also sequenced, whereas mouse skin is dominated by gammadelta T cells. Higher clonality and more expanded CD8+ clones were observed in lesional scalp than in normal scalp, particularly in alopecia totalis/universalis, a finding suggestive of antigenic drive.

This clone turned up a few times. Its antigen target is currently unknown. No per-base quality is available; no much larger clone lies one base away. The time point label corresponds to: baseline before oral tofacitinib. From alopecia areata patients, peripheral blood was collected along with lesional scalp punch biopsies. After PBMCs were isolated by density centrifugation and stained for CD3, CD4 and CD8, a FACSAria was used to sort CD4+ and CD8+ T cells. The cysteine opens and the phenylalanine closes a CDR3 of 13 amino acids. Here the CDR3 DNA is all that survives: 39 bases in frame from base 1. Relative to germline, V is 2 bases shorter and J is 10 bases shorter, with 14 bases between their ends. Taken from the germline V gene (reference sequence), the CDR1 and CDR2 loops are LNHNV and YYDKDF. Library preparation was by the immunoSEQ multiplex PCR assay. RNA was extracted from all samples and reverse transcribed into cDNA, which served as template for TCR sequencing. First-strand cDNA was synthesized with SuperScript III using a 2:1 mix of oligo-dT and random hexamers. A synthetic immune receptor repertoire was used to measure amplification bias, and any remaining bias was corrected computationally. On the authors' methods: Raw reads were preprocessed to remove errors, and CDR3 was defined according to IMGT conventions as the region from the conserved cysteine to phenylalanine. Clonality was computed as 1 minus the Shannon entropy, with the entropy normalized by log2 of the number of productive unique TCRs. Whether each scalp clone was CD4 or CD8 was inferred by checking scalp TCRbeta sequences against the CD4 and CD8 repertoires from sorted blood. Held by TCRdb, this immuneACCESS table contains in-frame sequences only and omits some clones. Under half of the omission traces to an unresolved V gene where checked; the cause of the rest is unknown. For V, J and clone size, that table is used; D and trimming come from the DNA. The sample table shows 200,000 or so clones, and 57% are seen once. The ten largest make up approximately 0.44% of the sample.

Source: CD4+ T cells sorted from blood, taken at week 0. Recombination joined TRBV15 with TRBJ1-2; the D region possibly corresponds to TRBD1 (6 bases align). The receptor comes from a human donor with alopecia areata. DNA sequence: TGTGCCACCAGCAGACTCCGGGACACCTTCTACACCTTC. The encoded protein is CATSRLRDTFYTF.